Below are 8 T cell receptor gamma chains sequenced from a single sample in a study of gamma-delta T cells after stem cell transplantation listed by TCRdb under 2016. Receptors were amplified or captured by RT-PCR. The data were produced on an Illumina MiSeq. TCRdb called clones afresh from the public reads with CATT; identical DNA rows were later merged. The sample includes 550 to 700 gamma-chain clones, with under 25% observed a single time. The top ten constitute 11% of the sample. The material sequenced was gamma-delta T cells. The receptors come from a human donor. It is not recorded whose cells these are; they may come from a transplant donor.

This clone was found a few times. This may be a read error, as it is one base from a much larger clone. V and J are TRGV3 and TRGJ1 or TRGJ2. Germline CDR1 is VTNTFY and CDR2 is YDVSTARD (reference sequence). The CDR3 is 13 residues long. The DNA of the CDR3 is TGTGCCACCTGGGACAGGAATTATTATAAGAAACTCTTC. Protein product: CATWDRNYYKKLF.

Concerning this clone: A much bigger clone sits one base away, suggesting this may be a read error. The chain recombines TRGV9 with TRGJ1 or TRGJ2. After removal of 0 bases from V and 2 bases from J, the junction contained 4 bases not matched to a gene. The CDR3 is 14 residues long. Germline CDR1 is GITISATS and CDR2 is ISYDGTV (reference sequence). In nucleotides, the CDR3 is TGTGCCTTGTGGGAGGTGTTGCATTATTATAAGAAACTCTTT. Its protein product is CALWEVLHYYKKLF.

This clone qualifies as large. Here the CDR3 reads CATWDVRKKLF. The CDR3 DNA follows: TGTGCCACCTGGGATGTTAGAAAGAAACTCTTT. The chain combines TRGV4 with TRGJ1 or TRGJ2. The CDR3 is made up of 11 amino acids. Germline V CDR1 and CDR2: EGSTGY, YDSYTSSV. The ends lost 2 bases at V and 10 bases at J; junction bases unmatched: 5.

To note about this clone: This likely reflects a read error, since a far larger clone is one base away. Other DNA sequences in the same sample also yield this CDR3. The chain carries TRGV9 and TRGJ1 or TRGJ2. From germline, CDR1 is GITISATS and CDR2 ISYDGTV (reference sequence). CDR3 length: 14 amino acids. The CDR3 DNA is TGTGCCTTGTGGGAGGTGATGGATTATTATAAGAAACTCTTC. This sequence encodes CALWEVMDYYKKLF.

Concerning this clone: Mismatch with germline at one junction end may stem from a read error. This CDR3 is CATWDSLNYYKKLF. The CDR3 DNA follows: TGTGCCACCTGGGACAGCCTGAATTATTATAAGAAACTCTTC. J is TRGJ1 or TRGJ2 and V is TRGV3. The CDR3 consists of 14 residues. Germline V gives CDR1 VTNTFY, CDR2 YDVSTARD (reference sequence).

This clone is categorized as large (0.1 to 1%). The CDR3 region is CALWAGYKKLF. The CDR3 DNA reads TGTGCCTTGTGGGCGGGTTATAAGAAACTCTTT. The chain is built from TRGV9 and TRGJ1 or TRGJ2. The V segment lost 5 bases and the J segment 6 bases; nucleotides outside the gene matches: 4. The CDR3 runs 11 residues. Germline-derived CDR1 and CDR2 are GITISATS and ISYDGTV (reference sequence).

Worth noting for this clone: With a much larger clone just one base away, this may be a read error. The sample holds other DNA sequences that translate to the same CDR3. This CDR3 is CATWDRYYYKKLF. CDR3 DNA sequence: TGTGCCACCTGGGATAGGTATTATTATAAGAAACTCTTT. The chain couples TRGV5 to TRGJ1 or TRGJ2. Per the germline V gene, CDR1 is VINAFY and CDR2 is YDVSNSKD. V shed 4 bases, J shed 2 bases, and the junction held 5 bases outside the gene matches. The CDR3 has 13 amino acids.

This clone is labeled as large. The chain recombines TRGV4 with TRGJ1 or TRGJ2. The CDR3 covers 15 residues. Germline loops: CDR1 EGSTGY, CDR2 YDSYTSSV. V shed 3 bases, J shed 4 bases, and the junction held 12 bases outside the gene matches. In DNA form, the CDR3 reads TGTGCCACCTGGGATCGACCCTATTTCTATTATAAGAAACTCTTT. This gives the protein CATWDRPYFYYKKLF.